The T cell receptor (beta chain) described here comes from a study of technical replicates of blood from a few donors. The V end was cut by 8 bases, the J end by 0 bases, with 11 bases between. The CDR3 length is 15 residues. The V gene's germline CDR1 is LNHDA and CDR2 SQIVND (reference sequence). Sequencing used immunoSEQ multiplex PCR; TCRdb keeps in-frame clones, though not all of them. The sample shows under 90,000 clones, 95% to 98% of them seen only once. This chain connects TRBV19 to TRBJ1-6; no definite D call. Specimen: T cells isolated from PBMCs. The TCR originated in a human donor in good health. CDR3 DNA: TGTGCCAGTGGATCAGGTAGCTCCTATAATTCACCCCTCCACTTT. The encoded protein is CASGSGSSYNSPLHF.